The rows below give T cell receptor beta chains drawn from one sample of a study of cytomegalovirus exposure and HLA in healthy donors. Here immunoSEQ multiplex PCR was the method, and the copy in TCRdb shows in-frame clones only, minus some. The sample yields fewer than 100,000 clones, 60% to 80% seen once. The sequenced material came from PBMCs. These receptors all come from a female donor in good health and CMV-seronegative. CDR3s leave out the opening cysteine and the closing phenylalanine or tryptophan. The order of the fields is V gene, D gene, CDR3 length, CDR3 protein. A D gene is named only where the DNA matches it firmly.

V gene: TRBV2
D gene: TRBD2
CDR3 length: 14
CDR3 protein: ASSDRGGLNTGELF

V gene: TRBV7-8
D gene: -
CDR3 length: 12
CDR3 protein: ASSLGQLNTEAF

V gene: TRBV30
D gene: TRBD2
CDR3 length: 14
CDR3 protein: AWNPGLAGLQETQY

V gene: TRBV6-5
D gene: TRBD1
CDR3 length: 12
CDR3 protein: ATRPGGPYNEQF

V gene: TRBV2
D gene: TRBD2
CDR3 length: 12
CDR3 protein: ASPPRLAVDTQY

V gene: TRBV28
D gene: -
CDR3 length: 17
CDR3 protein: ASSSSGEVGPYSNQPQH

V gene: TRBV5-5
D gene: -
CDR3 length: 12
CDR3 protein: ASSLVRSTDTQY

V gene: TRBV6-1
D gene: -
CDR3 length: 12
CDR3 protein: ASSEGAESYEQY

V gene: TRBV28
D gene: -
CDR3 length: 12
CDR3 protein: ASSLLQGGTEAF

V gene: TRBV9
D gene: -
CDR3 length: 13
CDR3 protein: ASSPIRSSNYGYT

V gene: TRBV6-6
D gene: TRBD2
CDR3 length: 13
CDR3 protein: ASSRILAGLDEQY

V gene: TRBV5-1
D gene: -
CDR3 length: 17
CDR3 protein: ASSLAYGEGDYSNQPQH

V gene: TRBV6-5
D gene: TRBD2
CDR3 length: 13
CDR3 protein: ASKSGTSGSDEQF

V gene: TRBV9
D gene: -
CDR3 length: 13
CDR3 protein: ASSLGGSGNQPQH

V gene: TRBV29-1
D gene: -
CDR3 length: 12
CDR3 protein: SVRRSPPRDEQF

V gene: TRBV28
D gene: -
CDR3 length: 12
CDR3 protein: ASTTGWYTDTQY

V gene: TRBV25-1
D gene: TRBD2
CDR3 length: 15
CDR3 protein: ASSEWGGGRPYNEQF

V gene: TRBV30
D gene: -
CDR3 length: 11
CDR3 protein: AWSVLGQGGYT

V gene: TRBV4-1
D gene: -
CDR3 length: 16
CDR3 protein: ASSQDRLAWSSYNEQF

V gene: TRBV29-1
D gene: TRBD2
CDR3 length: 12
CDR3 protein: SVEDSGRGYEQY

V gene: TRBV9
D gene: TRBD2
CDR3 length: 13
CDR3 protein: ASSVDGRAHHEQY

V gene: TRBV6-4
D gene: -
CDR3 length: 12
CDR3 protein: ASSDRGNNQPQH

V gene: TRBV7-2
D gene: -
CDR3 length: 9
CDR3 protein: ASSSTDTQY

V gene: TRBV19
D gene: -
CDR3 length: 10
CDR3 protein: ASSNRNTEAF

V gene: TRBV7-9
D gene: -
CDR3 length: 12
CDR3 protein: ASRSGAGWAEQY

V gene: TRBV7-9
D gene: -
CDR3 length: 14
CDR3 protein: ASSLMTAANTGELF

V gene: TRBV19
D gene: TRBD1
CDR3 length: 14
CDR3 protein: ASSIEEGTGGQPQH

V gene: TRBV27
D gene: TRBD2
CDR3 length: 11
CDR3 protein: ASSQREGETQY

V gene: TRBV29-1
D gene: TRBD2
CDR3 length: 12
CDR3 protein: SVERRGRDGEQY

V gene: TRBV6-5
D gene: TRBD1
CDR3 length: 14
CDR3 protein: ASSYSGLGQVSPLH

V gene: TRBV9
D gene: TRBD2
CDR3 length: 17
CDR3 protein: ASSVKGLAGVGSYNEQF

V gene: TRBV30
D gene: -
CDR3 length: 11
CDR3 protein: AWRGRAGYGYT

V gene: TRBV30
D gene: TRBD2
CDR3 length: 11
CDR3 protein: ARGRVSYNEQF

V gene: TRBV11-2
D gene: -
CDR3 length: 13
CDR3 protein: ASSSRGGSNQPQH

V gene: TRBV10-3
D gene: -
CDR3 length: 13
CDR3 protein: AISEGQGGFYEQY

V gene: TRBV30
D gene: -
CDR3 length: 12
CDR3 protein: AWRDGTLSEKLF

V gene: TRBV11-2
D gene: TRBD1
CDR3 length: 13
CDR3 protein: ASTSPGTATYEQY

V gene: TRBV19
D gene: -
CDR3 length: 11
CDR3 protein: ASSISWEREQY

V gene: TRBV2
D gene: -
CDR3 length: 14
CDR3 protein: ASSPGTRTLNQPQH

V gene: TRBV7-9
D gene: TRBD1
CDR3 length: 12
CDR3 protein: ASTWTGMNTEAF

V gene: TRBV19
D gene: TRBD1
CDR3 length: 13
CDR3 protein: ASSPGDRVNTEAF

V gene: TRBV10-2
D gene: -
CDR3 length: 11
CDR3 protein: ASSEWANSPLH

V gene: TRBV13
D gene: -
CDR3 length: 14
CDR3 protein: ASSLKGQSINYGYT

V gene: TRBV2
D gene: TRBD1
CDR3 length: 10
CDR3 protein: ANPGQDGGYT

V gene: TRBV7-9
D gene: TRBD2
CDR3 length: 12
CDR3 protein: ASSLGGRWDEQY

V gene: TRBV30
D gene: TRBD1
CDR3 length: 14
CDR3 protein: AWSVLGTGGSGELF

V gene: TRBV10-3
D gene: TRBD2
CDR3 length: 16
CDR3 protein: AISESKVSAGGYNEQF

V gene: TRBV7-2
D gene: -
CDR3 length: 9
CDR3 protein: ASSSGNTIY

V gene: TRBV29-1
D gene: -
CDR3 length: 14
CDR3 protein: SVLLQGRRTTGELF

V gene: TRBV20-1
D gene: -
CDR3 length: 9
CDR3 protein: SAMPLRGYT

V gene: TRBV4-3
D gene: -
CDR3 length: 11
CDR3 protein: ASSHSGANEQF

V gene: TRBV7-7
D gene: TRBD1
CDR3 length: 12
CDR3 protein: ASSDRGLGGELF